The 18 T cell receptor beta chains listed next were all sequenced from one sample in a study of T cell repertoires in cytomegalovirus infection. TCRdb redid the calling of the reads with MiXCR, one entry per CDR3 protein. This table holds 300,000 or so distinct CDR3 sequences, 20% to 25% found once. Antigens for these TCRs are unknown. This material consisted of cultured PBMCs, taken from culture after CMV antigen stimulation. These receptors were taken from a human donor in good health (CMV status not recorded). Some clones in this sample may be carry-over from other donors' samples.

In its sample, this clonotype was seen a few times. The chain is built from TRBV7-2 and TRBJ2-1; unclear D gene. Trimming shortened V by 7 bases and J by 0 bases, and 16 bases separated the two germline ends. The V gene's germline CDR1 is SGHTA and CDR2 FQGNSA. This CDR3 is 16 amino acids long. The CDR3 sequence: CASTPRLLSSYNEQFF. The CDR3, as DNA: TGTGCCAGCACCCCTAGACTCTTAAGCTCCTACAATGAGCAGTTCTTC. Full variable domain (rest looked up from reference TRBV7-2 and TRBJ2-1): GAGVSQSPSNKVTEKGKDVELRCDPISGHTALYWYRQSLGQGLEFLIYFQGNSAPDKSGLPSDRFSAERTGGSVSTLTIQRTQQEDSAVYLCASTPRLLSSYNEQFFGPGTRLTVL.

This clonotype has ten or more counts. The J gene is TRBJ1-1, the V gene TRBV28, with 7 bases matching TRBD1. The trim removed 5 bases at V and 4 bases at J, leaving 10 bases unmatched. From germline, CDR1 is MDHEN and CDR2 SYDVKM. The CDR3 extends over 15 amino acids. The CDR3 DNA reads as TGTGCCAGCAGTCCCAGGACAGGCAGGGGCACTGAAGCTTTCTTT. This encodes CASSPRTGRGTEAFF.

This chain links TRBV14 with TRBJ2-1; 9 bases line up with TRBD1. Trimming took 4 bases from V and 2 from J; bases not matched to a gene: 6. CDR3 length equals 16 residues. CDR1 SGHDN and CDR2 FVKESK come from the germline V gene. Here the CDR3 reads CASSRTGTGTYNEQFF. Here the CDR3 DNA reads TGTGCCAGCAGCCGTACCGGGACAGGGACCTACAATGAGCAGTTCTTC.

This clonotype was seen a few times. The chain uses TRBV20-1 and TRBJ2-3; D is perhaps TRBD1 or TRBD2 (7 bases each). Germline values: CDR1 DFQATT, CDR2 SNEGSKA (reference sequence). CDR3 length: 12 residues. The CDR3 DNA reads TGCTCTAAGGGGGGGACCAGGGGGACGCAGTATTTT. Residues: CSKGGTRGTQYF.

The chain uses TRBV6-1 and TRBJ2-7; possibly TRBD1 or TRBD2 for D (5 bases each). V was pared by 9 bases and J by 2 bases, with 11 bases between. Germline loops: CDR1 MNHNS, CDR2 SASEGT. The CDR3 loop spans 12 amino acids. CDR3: CASTGTPYEQYF. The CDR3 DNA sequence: TGTGCCAGTACTGGGACCCCCTACGAGCAGTACTTC.

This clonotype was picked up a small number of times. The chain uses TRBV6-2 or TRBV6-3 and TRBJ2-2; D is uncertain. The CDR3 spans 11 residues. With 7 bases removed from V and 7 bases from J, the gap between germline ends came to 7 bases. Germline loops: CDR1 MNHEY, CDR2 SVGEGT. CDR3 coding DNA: TGTGCCAGCAACTCCCGCGGGGAGCTGTTTTTT. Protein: CASNSRGELFF.

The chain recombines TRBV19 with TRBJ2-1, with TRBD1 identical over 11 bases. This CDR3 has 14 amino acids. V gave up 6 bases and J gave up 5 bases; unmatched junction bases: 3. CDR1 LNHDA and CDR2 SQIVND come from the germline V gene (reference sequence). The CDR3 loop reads CASSGTGGNNEQFF. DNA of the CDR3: TGTGCCAGTAGCGGGACAGGGGGTAACAATGAGCAGTTCTTC.

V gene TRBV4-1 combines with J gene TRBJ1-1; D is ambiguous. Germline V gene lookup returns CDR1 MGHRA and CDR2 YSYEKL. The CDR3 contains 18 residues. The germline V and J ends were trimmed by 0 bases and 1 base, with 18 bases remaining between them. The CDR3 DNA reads TGCGCCAGCAGCCAAGAAATTGGGAAGGACGGCAAGAACACTGAAGCTTTCTTT. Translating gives CASSQEIGKDGKNTEAFF.

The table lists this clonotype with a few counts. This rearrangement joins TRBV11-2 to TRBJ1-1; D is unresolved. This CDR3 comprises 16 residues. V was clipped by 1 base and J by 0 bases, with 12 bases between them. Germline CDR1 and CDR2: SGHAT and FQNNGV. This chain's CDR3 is CASSLARTVMNTEAFF. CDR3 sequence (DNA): TGTGCCAGCAGCTTAGCTCGGACTGTTATGAACACTGAAGCTTTCTTT.

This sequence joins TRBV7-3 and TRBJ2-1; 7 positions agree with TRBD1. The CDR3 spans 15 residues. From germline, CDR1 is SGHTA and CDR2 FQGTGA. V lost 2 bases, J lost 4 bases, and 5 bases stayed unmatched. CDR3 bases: TGTGCCAGCAGCTTATTTGGCAGGGGGTACAATGAGCAGTTCTTC. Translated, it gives CASSLFGRGYNEQFF.

CDR3 protein: CASSQVKQMIYGYTF. The CDR3 bases are TGCGCCAGCAGCCAAGTTAAACAGATGATCTATGGCTACACCTTC. This chain links TRBV4-1 with TRBJ1-2; no clear D. The V end lost 1 base, the J end lost 4 bases, and 13 bases lay between the germline ends. The CDR3 length is 15 residues. Looked up from germline, CDR1 is MGHRA and CDR2 is YSYEKL.

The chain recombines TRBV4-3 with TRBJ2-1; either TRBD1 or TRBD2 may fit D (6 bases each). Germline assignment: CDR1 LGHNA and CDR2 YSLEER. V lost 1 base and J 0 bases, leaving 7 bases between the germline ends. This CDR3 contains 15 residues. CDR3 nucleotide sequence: TGCGCCAGCAGCCAAGCGGGGGCCTCCTACAATGAGCAGTTCTTC. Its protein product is CASSQAGASYNEQFF.

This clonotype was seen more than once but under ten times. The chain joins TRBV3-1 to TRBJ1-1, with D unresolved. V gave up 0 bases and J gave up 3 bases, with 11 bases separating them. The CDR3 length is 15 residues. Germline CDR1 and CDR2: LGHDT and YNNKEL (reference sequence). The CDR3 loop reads CASSQDSGWHTEAFF. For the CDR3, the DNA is TGTGCCAGCAGCCAAGATTCCGGGTGGCACACTGAAGCTTTCTTT. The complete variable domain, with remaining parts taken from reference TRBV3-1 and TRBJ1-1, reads DTAVSQTPKYLVTQMGNDKSIKCEQNLGHDTMYWYKQDSKKFLKIMFSYNNKELIINETVPNRFSPKSPDKAHLNLHINSLELGDSAVYFCASSQDSGWHTEAFFGQGTRLTVV.

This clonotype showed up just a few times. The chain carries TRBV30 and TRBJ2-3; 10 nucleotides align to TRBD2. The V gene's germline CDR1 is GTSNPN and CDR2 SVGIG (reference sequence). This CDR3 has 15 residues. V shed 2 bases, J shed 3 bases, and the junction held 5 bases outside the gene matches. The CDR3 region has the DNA TGTGCCTGGAGTATCACTAGCGGGAAGACAGATACGCAGTATTTT. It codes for CAWSITSGKTDTQYF.

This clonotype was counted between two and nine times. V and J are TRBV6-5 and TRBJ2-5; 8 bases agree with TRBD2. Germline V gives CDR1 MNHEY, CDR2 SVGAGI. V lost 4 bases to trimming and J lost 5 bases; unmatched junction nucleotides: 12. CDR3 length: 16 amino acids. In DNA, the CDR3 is TGTGCCAGCAGTTCCACCTTAGCGGGGAGGAGGGAGACCCAGTACTTC. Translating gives CASSSTLAGRRETQYF.

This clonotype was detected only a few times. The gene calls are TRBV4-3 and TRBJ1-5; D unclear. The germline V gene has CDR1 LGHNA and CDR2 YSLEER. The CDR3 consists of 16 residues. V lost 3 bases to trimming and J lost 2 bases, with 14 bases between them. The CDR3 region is CASSQAKVEGNQPQHF. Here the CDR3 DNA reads TGCGCCAGCAGCCAGGCCAAGGTAGAGGGCAATCAGCCCCAGCATTTT.

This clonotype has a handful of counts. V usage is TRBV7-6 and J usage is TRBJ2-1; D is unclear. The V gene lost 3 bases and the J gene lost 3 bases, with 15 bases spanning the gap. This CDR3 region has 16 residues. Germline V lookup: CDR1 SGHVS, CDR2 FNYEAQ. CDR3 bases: TGTGCCAGCAGCTTTGGTCGGAAGAAGGGCTACAATGAGCAGTTCTTC. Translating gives CASSFGRKKGYNEQFF.

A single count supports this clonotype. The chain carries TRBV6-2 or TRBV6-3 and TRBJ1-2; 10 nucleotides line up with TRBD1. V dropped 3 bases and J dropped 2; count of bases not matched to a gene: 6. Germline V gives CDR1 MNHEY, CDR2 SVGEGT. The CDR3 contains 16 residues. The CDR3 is CASSYLWDRGNYGYTF. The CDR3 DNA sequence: TGTGCCAGCAGTTATCTCTGGGACAGGGGAAACTATGGCTACACCTTC.